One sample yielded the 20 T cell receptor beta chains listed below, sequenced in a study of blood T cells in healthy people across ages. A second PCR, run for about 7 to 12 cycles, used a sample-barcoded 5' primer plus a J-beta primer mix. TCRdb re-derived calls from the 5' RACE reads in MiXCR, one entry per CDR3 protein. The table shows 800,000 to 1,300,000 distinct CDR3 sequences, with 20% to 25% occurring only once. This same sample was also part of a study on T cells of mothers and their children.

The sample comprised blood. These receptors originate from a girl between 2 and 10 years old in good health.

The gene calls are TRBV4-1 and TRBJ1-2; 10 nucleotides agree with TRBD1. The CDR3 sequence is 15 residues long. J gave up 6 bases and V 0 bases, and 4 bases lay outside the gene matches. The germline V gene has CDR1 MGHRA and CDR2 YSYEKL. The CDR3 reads CASSQEWTGGDGYTF. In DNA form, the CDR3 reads TGCGCCAGCAGCCAAGAGTGGACAGGGGGGGATGGCTACACCTTC.

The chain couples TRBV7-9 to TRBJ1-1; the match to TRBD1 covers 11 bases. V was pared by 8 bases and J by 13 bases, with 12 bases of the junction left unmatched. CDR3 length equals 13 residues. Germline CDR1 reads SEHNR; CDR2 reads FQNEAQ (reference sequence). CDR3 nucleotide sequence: TGTGCCAGCCTGGGACAGGGGGAAGAAAAAGTTTTCTTT. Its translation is CASLGQGEEKVFF. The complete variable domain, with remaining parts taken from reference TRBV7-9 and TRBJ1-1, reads DTGVSQNPRHKITKRGQNVTFRCDPISEHNRLYWYRQTLGQGPEFLTYFQNEAQLEKSRLLSDRFSAERPKGSFSTLEIQRTEQGDSAMYLCASLGQGEEKVFFGQGTRLTVV.

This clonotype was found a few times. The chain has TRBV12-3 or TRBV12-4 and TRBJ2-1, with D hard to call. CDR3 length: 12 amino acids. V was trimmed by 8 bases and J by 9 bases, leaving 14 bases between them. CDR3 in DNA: TGTGCCAGCCCAAGTGAAAGAGGTGAGCAGTTCTTC. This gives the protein CASPSERGEQFF.

The CDR3 coding sequence is TGTGCCAGCAGCCCAAGGACAGGGTTACAAGAGACCCAGTACTTC. Translation: CASSPRTGLQETQYF. The chain has TRBV11-3 and TRBJ2-5; 8 bases align to TRBD1. V lost 5 bases, J lost 2 bases, and 7 bases stayed unmatched. Germline V gene lookup returns CDR1 SGHNT and CDR2 YENEEA. There are 15 residues in the CDR3.

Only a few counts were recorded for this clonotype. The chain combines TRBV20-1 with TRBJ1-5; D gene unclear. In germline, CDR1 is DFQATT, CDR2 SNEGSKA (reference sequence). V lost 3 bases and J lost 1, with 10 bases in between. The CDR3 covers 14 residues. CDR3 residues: CSARVLGSNQPQHF. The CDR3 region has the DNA TGCAGTGCTAGGGTCCTGGGAAGCAATCAGCCCCAGCATTTT.

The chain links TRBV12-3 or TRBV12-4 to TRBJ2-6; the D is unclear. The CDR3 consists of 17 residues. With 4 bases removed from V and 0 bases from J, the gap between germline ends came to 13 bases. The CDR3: CASSSPSSGSGANVLTF. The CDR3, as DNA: TGTGCCAGCAGTTCTCCCAGCTCGGGCTCTGGGGCCAACGTCCTGACTTTC.

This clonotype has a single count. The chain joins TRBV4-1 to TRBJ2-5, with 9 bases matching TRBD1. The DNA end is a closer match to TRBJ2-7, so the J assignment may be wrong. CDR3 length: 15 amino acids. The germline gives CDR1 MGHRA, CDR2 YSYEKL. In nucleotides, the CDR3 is TGCGCCAGCAGCCAAGAGGACAGGGGCTCCTACGAGCAGTACTTC. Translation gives CASSQEDRGSYEQYF.

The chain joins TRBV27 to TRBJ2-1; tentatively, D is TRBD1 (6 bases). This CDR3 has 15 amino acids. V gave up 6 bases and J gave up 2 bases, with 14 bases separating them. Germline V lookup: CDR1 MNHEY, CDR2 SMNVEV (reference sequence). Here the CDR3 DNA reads TGTGCCAGCAGCCCAGGGGCAAGTACCTACAATGAGCAGTTCTTC. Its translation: CASSPGASTYNEQFF.

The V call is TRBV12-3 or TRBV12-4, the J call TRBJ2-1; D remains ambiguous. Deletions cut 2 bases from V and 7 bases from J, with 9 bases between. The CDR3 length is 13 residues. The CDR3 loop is CASSLKMRNEQFF. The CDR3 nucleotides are TGTGCCAGCAGTTTAAAAATGAGAAATGAGCAGTTCTTC.

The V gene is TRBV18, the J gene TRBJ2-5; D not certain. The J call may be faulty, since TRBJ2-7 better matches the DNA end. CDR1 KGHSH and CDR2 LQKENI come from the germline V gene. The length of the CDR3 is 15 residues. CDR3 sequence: CASSPMVGNLYEQYF. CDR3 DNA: TGTGCCAGCTCACCCATGGTCGGCAACCTCTACGAGCAGTACTTC.

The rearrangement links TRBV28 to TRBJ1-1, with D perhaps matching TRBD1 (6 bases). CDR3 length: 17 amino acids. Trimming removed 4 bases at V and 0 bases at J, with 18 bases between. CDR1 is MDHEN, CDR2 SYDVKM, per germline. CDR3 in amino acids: CASSWAVGGRLNTEAFF. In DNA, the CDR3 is TGTGCCAGCAGTTGGGCGGTTGGGGGCCGTTTGAACACTGAAGCTTTCTTT.

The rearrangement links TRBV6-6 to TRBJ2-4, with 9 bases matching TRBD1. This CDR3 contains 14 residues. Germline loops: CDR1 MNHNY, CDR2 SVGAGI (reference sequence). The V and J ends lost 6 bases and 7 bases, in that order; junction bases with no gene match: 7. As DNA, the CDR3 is TGTGCCAGCAGCCGAGACAGGGGGTCGAACATTCAGTACTTC. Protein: CASSRDRGSNIQYF.

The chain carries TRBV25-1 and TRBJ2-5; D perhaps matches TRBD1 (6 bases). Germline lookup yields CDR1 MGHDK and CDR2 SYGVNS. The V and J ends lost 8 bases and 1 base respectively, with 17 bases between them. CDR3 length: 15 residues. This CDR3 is CASRQRGIGQETQYF. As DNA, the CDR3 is TGTGCCAGCCGCCAAAGGGGGATAGGCCAAGAGACCCAGTACTTC.

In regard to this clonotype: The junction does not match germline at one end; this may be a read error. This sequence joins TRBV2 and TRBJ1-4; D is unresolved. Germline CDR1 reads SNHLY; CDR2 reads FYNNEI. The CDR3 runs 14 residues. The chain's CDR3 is CATSFGRAKEKLFF. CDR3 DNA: TGTGCTACCTCGTTTGGGAGGGCTAAAGAAAAACTGTTTTTT.

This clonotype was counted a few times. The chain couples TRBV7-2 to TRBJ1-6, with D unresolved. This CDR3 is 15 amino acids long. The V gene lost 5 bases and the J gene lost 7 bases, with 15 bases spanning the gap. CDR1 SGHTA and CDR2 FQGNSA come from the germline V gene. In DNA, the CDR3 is TGTGCCAGCAGCCCAAGTGGAGGAGGGAATTCACCCCTCCACTTT. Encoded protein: CASSPSGGGNSPLHF.

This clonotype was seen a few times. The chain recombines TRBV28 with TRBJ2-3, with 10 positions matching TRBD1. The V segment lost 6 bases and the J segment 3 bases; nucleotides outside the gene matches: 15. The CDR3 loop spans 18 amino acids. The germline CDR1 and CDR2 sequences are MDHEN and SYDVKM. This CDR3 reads CASSPLPLQGQGTDTQYF. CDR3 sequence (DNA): TGTGCCAGCAGCCCCCTACCCCTTCAGGGACAGGGGACAGATACGCAGTATTTT.

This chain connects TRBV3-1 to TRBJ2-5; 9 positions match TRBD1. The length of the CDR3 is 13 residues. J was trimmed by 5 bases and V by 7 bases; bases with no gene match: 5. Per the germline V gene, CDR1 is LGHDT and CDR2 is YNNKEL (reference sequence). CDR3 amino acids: CASMDRGEETQYF. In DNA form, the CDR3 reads TGTGCCAGCATGGACAGGGGAGAGGAGACCCAGTACTTC.

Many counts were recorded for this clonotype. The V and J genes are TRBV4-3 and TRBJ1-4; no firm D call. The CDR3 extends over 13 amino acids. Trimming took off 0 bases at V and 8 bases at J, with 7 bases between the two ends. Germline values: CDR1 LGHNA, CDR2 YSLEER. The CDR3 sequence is CASSQELREKLFF. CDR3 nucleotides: TGCGCCAGCAGCCAAGAATTGCGAGAAAAACTGTTTTTT.

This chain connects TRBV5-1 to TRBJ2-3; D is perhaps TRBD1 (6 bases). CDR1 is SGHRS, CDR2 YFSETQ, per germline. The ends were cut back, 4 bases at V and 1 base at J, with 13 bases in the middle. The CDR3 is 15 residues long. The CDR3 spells CASSLDRTGTDTQYF. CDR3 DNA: TGCGCCAGCAGCCTTGACCGGACAGGCACAGATACGCAGTATTTT. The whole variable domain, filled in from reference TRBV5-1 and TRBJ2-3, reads KAGVTQTPRYLIKTRGQQVTLSCSPISGHRSVSWYQQTPGQGLQFLFEYFSETQRNKGNFPGRFSGRQFSNSRSEMNVSTLELGDSALYLCASSLDRTGTDTQYFGPGTRLTVL.

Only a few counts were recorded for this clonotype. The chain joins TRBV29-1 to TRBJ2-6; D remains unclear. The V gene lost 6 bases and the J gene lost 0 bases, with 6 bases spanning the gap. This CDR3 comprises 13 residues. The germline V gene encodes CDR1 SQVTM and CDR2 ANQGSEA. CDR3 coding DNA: TGCAGCGTATCGTTCTCTGGGGCCAACGTCCTGACTTTC. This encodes CSVSFSGANVLTF.